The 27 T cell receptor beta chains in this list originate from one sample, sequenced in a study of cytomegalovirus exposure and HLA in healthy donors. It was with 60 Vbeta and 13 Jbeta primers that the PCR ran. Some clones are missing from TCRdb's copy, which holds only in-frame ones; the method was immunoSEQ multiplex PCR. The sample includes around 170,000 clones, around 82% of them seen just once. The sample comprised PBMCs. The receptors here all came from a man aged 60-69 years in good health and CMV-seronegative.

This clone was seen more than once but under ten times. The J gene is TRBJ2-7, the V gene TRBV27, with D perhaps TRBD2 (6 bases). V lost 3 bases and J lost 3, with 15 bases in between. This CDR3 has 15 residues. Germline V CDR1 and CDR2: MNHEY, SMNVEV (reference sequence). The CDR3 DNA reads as TGTGCCAGCAGTTTTTCGTCTAGCGCTATCTACGAGCAGTACTTC. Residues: CASSFSSSAIYEQYF.

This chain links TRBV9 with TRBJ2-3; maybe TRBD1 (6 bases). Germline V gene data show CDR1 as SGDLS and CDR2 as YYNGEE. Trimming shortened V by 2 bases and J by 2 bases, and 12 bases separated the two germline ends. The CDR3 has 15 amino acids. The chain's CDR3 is CASSVRQVYTDTQYF. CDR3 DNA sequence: TGTGCCAGCAGCGTCAGACAGGTCTACACAGATACGCAGTATTTT.

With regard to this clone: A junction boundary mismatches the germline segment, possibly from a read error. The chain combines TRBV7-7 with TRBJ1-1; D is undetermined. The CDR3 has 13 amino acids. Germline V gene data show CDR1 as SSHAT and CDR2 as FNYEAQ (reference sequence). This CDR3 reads CASSLDTNTEAFF. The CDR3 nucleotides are TGTGCTAGCAGCTTAGACACGAACACTGAAGCTTTCTTT.

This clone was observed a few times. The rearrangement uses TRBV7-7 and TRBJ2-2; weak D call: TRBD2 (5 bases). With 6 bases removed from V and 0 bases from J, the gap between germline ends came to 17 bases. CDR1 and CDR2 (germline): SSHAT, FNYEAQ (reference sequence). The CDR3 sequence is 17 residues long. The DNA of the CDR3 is TGTGCCAGCAGTACCCGCGACGGAGGCGCGAACACCGGGGAGCTGTTTTTT. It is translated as CASSTRDGGANTGELFF.

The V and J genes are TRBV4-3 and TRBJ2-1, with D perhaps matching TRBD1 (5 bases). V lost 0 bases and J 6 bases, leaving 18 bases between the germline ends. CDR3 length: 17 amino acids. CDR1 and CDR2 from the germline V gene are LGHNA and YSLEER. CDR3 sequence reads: CASSQDLVGARGNEQFF. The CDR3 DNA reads TGCGCCAGCAGCCAAGATTTAGTAGGCGCTAGGGGCAATGAGCAGTTCTTC.

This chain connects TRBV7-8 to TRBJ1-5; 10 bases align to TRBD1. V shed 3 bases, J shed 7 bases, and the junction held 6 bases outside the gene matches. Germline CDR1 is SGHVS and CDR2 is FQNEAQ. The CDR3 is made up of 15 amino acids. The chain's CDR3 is CASSLRRDRGQPQHF. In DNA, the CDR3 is TGTGCCAGCAGCTTGAGGCGGGACAGGGGACAGCCCCAGCATTTT. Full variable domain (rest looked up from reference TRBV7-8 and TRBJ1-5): GAGVSQSPRYKVAKRGQDVALRCDPISGHVSLFWYQQALGQGPEFLTYFQNEAQLDKSGLPSDRFFAERPEGSVSTLKIQRTQQEDSAVYLCASSLRRDRGQPQHFGDGTRLSIL.

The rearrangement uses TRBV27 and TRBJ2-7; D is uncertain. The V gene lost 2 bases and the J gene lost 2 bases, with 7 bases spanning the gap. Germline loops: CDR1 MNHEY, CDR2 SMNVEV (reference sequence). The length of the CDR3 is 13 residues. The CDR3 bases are TGTGCCAGCAGTTTAAATCAGGCCTACGAGCAGTACTTC. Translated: CASSLNQAYEQYF.

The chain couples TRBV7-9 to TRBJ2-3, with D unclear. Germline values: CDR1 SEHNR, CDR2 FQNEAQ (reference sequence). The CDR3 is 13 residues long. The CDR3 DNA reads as TGTTCCAACAGTAGAAGCGTCACAGATACGCAGTATTTT. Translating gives CSNSRSVTDTQYF.

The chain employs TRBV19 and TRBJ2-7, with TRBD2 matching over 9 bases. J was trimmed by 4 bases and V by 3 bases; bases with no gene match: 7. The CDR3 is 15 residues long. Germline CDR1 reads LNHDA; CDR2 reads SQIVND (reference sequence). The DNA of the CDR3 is TGTGCCAGTAGTATGGTCGCTAGCGGGAAGTACGAGCAGTACTTC. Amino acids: CASSMVASGKYEQYF.

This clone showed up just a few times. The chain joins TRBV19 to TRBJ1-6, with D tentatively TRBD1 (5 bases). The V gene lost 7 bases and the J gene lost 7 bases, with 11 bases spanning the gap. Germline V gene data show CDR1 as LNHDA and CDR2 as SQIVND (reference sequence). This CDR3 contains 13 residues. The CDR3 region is CASNQGPNSPLHF. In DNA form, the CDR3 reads TGTGCCAGTAATCAGGGCCCAAATTCACCCCTCCACTTT.

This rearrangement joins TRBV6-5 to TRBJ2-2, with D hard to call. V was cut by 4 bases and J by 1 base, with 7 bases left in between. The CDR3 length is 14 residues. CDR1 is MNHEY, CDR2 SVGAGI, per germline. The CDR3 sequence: CASSFNRNTGELFF. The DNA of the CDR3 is TGTGCCAGCAGTTTCAACAGGAACACCGGGGAGCTGTTTTTT.

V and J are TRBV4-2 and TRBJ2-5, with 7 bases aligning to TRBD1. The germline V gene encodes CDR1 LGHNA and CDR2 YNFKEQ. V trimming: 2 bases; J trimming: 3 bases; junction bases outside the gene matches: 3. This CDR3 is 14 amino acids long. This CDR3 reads CASSQLTGEETQYF. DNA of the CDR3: TGTGCCAGCAGCCAACTTACAGGGGAAGAGACCCAGTACTTC.

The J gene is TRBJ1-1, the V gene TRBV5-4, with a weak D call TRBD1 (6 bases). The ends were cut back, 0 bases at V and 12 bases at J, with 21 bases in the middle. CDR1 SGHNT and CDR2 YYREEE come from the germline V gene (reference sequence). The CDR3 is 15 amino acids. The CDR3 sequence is CASSLAGDRTKGTFF. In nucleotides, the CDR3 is TGTGCCAGCAGCTTGGCCGGTGACAGGACGAAAGGAACTTTCTTT.

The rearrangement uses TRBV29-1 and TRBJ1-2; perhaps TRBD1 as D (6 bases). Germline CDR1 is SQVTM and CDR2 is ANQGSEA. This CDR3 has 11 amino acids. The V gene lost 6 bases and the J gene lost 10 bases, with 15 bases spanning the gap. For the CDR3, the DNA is TGCAGCGTAAAAGTGGACAGTTCCTACACCTTC. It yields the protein CSVKVDSSYTF.

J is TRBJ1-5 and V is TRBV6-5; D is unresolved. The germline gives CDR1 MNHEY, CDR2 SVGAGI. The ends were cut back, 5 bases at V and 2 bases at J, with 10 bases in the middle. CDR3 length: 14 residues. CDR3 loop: CASSQVSGNQPQHF. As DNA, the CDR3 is TGTGCCAGCAGTCAGGTTTCGGGCAATCAGCCCCAGCATTTT.

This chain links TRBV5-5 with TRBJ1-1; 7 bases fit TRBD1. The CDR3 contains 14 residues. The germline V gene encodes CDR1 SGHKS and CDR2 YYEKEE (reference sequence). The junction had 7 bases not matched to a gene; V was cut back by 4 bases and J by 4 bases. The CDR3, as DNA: TGTGCCAGCAGCGAGGACAGGAGAGGCACTGAAGCTTTCTTT. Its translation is CASSEDRRGTEAFF.

CDR3 sequence reads: CAWSKGLADNEQFF. CDR3 sequence (DNA): TGTGCCTGGAGTAAGGGACTAGCGGACAATGAGCAGTTCTTC. This chain connects TRBV30 to TRBJ2-1; 11 positions match TRBD2. This CDR3 has 14 amino acids. The germline CDR1 and CDR2 sequences are GTSNPN and SVGIG (reference sequence). V lost 2 bases and J lost 5; bases outside the gene matches: 2.

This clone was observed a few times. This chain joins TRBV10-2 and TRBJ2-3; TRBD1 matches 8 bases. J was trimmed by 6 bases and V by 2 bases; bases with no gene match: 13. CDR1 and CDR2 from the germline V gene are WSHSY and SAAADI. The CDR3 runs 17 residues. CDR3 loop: CASSEPRDRRRVDTQYF. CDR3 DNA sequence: TGCGCCAGCAGTGAGCCCCGGGACAGGCGACGTGTGGATACGCAGTATTTT.

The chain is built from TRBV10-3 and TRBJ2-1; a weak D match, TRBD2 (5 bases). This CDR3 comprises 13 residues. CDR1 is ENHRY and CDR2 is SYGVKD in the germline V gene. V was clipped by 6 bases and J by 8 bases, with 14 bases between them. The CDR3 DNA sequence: TGTGCCATCAGGGCCGGAGGTAGCGATGAGCAGTTCTTC. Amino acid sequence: CAIRAGGSDEQFF.

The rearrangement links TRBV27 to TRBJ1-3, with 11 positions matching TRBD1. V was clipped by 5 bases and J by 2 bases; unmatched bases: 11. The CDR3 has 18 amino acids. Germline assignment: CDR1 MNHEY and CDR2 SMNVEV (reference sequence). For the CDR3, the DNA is TGTGCCAGCAGTCCGACCGGACAGGGGGCTATCACTGGAAACACCATATATTTT. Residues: CASSPTGQGAITGNTIYF.

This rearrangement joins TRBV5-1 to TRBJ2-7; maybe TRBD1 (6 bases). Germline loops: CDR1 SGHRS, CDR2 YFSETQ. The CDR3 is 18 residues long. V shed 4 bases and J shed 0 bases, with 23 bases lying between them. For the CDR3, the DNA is TGCGCCAGCAGCCCAGCAGCCGTAGGACAGCCGAGCTCCTACGAGCAGTACTTC. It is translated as CASSPAAVGQPSSYEQYF.

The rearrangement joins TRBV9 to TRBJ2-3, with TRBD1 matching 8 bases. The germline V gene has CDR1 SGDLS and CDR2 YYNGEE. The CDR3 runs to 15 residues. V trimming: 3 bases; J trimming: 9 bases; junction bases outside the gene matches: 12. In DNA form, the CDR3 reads TGTGCCAGCAGCGGAGGGACAGGCGTTGGAGAGACGCAGTATTTT. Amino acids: CASSGGTGVGETQYF.

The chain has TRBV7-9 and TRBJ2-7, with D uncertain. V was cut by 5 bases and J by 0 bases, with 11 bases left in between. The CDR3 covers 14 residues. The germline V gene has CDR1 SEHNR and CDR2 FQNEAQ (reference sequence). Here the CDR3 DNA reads TGTGCCAGCAGCCCATGGTCGAGCTCCTACGAGCAGTACTTC. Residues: CASSPWSSSYEQYF.

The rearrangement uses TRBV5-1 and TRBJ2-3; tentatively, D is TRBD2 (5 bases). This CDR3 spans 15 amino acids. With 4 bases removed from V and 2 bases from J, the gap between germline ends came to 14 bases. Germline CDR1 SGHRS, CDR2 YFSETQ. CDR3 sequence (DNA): TGCGCCAGCAGCGGAAGGACTGCACACACAGATACGCAGTATTTT. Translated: CASSGRTAHTDTQYF. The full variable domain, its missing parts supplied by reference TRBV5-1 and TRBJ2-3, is KAGVTQTPRYLIKTRGQQVTLSCSPISGHRSVSWYQQTPGQGLQFLFEYFSETQRNKGNFPGRFSGRQFSNSRSEMNVSTLELGDSALYLCASSGRTAHTDTQYFGPGTRLTVL.

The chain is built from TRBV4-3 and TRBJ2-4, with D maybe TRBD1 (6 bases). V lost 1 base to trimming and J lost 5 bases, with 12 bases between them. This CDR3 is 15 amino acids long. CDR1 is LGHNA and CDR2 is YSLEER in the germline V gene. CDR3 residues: CASSQAWGQQNIQYF. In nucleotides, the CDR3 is TGCGCCAGCAGCCAAGCATGGGGACAACAAAACATTCAGTACTTC.

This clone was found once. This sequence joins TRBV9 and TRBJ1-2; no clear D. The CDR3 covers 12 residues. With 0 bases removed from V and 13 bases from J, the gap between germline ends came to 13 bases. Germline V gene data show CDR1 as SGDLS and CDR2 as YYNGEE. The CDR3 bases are TGTGCCAGCAGCGTAGGAGGCCCCTTTGCCACCTTC. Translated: CASSVGGPFATF. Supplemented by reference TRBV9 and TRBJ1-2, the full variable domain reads DSGVTQTPKHLITATGQRVTLRCSPRSGDLSVYWYQQSLDQGLQFLIQYYNGEERAKGNILERFSAQQFPDLHSELNLSSLELGDSALYFCASSVGGPFATFGSGTRLTVV.

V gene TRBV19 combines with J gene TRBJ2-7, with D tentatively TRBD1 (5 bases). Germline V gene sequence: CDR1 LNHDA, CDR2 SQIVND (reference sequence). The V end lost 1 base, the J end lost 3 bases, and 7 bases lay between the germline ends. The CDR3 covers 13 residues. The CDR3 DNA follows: TGTGCCAGTAGTATAGCAAGGGGCTACGAGCAGTACTTC. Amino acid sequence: CASSIARGYEQYF.